This is a list of T cell receptor beta chains from one sample in a study of T cells in Graves' hyperthyroidism and ophthalmopathy. Each CDR3 protein gets one entry after TCRdb re-called the multiplex PCR reads with MiXCR. The repertoire holds fewer than 750,000 distinct CDR3 sequences, with 46% as singletons. The sequencing sample was made of peripheral blood or thyroid tissue (not recorded which). The receptor source for this set is a woman aged 18-30 years with Graves' hyperthyroidism. The CDR3 runs from the conserved cysteine through the conserved F or W. The D gene is left open where the match is weak. Clone size is stated in some rows and not others, as once, few, many or a class when expanded.

clone size: -; V gene: TRBV6-5; D gene: -; J gene: TRBJ2-1; CDR3 protein: CASRPAPSYNEQFF; CDR3 DNA: TGTGCCAGCCGACCGGCTCCCTCCTACAATGAGCAGTTCTTC
clone size: many; V gene: TRBV20-1; D gene: TRBD1; J gene: TRBJ1-1; CDR3 protein: CSAFAPQINYRGLSEAFF; CDR3 DNA: TGCAGTGCCTTCGCCCCCCAAATTAACTACAGGGGTTTATCTGAAGCTTTCTTT
clone size: -; V gene: TRBV12-3/TRBV12-4; D gene: -; J gene: TRBJ1-3; CDR3 protein: CASSLTGLSGNTIYF; CDR3 DNA: TGTGCCAGCAGTTTGACAGGCCTCTCTGGAAACACCATATATTTT
clone size: -; V gene: TRBV29-1; D gene: -; J gene: TRBJ1-2; CDR3 protein: CSVDAARGYTF; CDR3 DNA: TGCAGCGTGGATGCCGCAAGGGGCTACACCTTC
clone size: few; V gene: TRBV2; D gene: TRBD2; J gene: TRBJ2-2; CDR3 protein: CASNLAGAGELFF; CDR3 DNA: TGTGCCAGCAACCTAGCGGGAGCCGGGGAGCTGTTTTTT
clone size: -; V gene: TRBV7-2; D gene: TRBD1; J gene: TRBJ2-7; CDR3 protein: CASSLVQGQIYEQYF; CDR3 DNA: TGTGCCAGCAGCTTAGTACAGGGGCAGATCTACGAGCAGTACTTC
clone size: few; V gene: TRBV5-5; D gene: TRBD2; J gene: TRBJ2-7; CDR3 protein: CASSYEGLGVLEQYF; CDR3 DNA: TGTGCCAGCAGCTATGAGGGACTAGGAGTTCTGGAGCAGTACTTC
clone size: many; V gene: TRBV19; D gene: -; J gene: TRBJ1-5; CDR3 protein: CASTSGGDQPQHF; CDR3 DNA: TGTGCCAGTACGTCTGGAGGGGATCAGCCCCAGCATTTT
clone size: many; V gene: TRBV29-1; D gene: TRBD1; J gene: TRBJ1-3; CDR3 protein: CSATGVNSGNTIYF; CDR3 DNA: TGCAGCGCCACAGGGGTTAACTCTGGAAACACCATATATTTT
clone size: -; V gene: TRBV19; D gene: TRBD1; J gene: TRBJ1-6; CDR3 protein: CASSSSTGGRSPLHF; CDR3 DNA: TGTGCCAGTAGTAGTTCGACAGGGGGAAGGTCACCCCTCCACTTT
clone size: few; V gene: TRBV5-1; D gene: TRBD1; J gene: TRBJ2-3; CDR3 protein: CASSHGQGTDTQYF; CDR3 DNA: TGCGCCAGCAGCCACGGACAGGGGACAGATACGCAGTATTTT
clone size: many; V gene: TRBV7-8; D gene: -; J gene: TRBJ2-7; CDR3 protein: CASSPTRAGEETQYF; CDR3 DNA: TGTGCCAGCAGCCCTACTAGAGCGGGCGAGGAGACGCAGTACTTC
clone size: many; V gene: TRBV12-3/TRBV12-4; D gene: -; J gene: TRBJ1-2; CDR3 protein: CASPPPLDGYTF; CDR3 DNA: TGTGCCAGCCCCCCTCCCTTGGATGGCTACACCTTC
clone size: -; V gene: TRBV20-1; D gene: TRBD1; J gene: TRBJ1-4; CDR3 protein: CSARGQGAREKLFF; CDR3 DNA: TGCAGTGCTAGGGGACAGGGGGCGCGTGAAAAACTGTTTTTT
clone size: -; V gene: TRBV15; D gene: -; J gene: TRBJ1-5; CDR3 protein: CATSREVGTNNQPQHF; CDR3 DNA: TGTGCCACCAGCAGAGAAGTAGGGACAAACAATCAGCCCCAGCATTTT
clone size: many; V gene: TRBV2; D gene: TRBD1; J gene: TRBJ1-1; CDR3 protein: CASVRQGFMNTEAFF; CDR3 DNA: TGTGCCAGCGTCAGACAGGGATTCATGAACACTGAAGCTTTCTTT
clone size: -; V gene: TRBV7-2; D gene: TRBD1; J gene: TRBJ1-1; CDR3 protein: CASKEDRGAFF; CDR3 DNA: TGTGCCAGCAAGGAGGACAGGGGTGCTTTCTTT
clone size: -; V gene: TRBV29-1; D gene: -; J gene: TRBJ2-3; CDR3 protein: CSVDEPHSSRTGTQYF; CDR3 DNA: TGCAGCGTTGACGAGCCCCACTCGTCTCGCACAGGTACGCAGTATTTT
clone size: -; V gene: TRBV5-1; D gene: -; J gene: TRBJ1-2; CDR3 protein: CASSSGRRDYGYTF; CDR3 DNA: TGCGCCAGCAGCTCCGGACGTCGGGACTATGGCTACACCTTC
clone size: -; V gene: TRBV19; D gene: -; J gene: TRBJ1-1; CDR3 protein: CASSIGQLNTEAFF; CDR3 DNA: TGTGCCAGTAGTATTGGTCAGCTGAACACTGAAGCTTTCTTT
clone size: -; V gene: TRBV12-3/TRBV12-4; D gene: TRBD2; J gene: TRBJ2-2; CDR3 protein: CASRSSGRNTEELFF; CDR3 DNA: TGTGCCAGCAGATCTAGCGGGAGGAACACCGAGGAGCTGTTTTTT
clone size: -; V gene: TRBV11-3; D gene: -; J gene: TRBJ2-7; CDR3 protein: CASSLGEYRTTEQYF; CDR3 DNA: TGTGCCAGCAGCTTAGGAGAGTACAGGACCACCGAGCAGTACTTC
clone size: many; V gene: TRBV4-2; D gene: TRBD2; J gene: TRBJ2-7; CDR3 protein: CASSQDGGTSGYEQYF; CDR3 DNA: TGTGCCAGCAGCCAAGATGGGGGGACTAGCGGATACGAGCAGTACTTC
clone size: many; V gene: TRBV14; D gene: -; J gene: TRBJ2-5; CDR3 protein: CASLVEVYQETQYF; CDR3 DNA: TGTGCCAGCCTCGTGGAGGTCTACCAAGAGACCCAGTACTTC
clone size: many; V gene: TRBV19; D gene: -; J gene: TRBJ2-2; CDR3 protein: CASSIERNTGELFF; CDR3 DNA: TGTGCCAGTAGTATAGAAAGGAACACCGGGGAGCTGTTTTTT
clone size: -; V gene: TRBV15; D gene: -; J gene: TRBJ1-4; CDR3 protein: CATSREVGVGEKLFF; CDR3 DNA: TGTGCCACCAGCAGAGAAGTAGGGGTGGGAGAAAAACTGTTTTTT
clone size: -; V gene: TRBV7-2; D gene: -; J gene: TRBJ2-3; CDR3 protein: CASSLAGADTQYF; CDR3 DNA: TGTGCCAGCAGCTTAGCGGGAGCAGATACGCAGTATTTT
clone size: -; V gene: TRBV6-1; D gene: TRBD1; J gene: TRBJ2-7; CDR3 protein: CASSEPGTVYF; CDR3 DNA: TGTGCCAGCAGTGAACCGGGGACAGTGTACTTC
clone size: many; V gene: TRBV4-1; D gene: -; J gene: TRBJ2-5; CDR3 protein: CASSQDLGGGSGETQYF; CDR3 DNA: TGCGCCAGCAGCCAAGATCTTGGAGGGGGCTCGGGGGAGACCCAGTACTTC
clone size: many; V gene: TRBV6-2/TRBV6-3; D gene: TRBD1; J gene: TRBJ1-5; CDR3 protein: CASSYSGIQGARNQPQHF; CDR3 DNA: TGTGCCAGCAGTTACTCCGGGATACAGGGGGCGCGGAACCAGCCCCAGCATTTT
clone size: -; V gene: TRBV7-3; D gene: -; J gene: TRBJ2-3; CDR3 protein: CASSLTLASTDTQYF; CDR3 DNA: TGTGCCAGCAGCTTAACGTTAGCTAGCACAGATACGCAGTATTTT
clone size: -; V gene: TRBV20-1; D gene: TRBD1; J gene: TRBJ2-1; CDR3 protein: CSAKTGSYEQFF; CDR3 DNA: TGCAGTGCCAAGACAGGGTCGTATGAGCAGTTCTTC
clone size: many; V gene: TRBV18; D gene: -; J gene: TRBJ2-5; CDR3 protein: CASSPGRIQETQYF; CDR3 DNA: TGTGCCAGCTCACCGGGACGCATCCAAGAGACCCAGTACTTC
clone size: -; V gene: TRBV7-8; D gene: -; J gene: TRBJ2-7; CDR3 protein: CASSLVGQPQQYF; CDR3 DNA: TGTGCCAGCAGCTTAGTGGGTCAGCCCCAGCAGTACTTC
clone size: -; V gene: TRBV29-1; D gene: TRBD2; J gene: TRBJ2-4; CDR3 protein: CSVNLAAERDIQYF; CDR3 DNA: TGCAGCGTTAATCTAGCGGCAGAAAGAGACATTCAGTACTTC
clone size: once; V gene: TRBV24-1; D gene: TRBD1; J gene: TRBJ1-2; CDR3 protein: CASNLGLTGEGYTF; CDR3 DNA: TGTGCCAGCAACTTGGGGCTAACAGGGGAAGGCTACACCTTC
clone size: -; V gene: TRBV7-2; D gene: -; J gene: TRBJ1-1; CDR3 protein: CASSLEPGSEAFF; CDR3 DNA: TGTGCCAGCAGCTTAGAGCCAGGCAGTGAAGCTTTCTTT
clone size: once; V gene: TRBV10-3; D gene: -; J gene: TRBJ2-5; CDR3 protein: CAISEAQYF; CDR3 DNA: TGTGCCATCAGTGAGGCCCAGTACTTC
clone size: many; V gene: TRBV6-1; D gene: TRBD1; J gene: TRBJ1-5; CDR3 protein: CASSEGRGPQPQHF; CDR3 DNA: TGTGCCAGCAGTGAAGGGAGGGGGCCTCAGCCCCAGCATTTT
clone size: -; V gene: TRBV20-1; D gene: TRBD2; J gene: TRBJ2-2; CDR3 protein: CSARGAGGRRGLFF; CDR3 DNA: TGCAGTGCTAGAGGAGCGGGAGGGAGAAGGGGGCTGTTTTTT
clone size: many; V gene: TRBV5-8; D gene: -; J gene: TRBJ1-2; CDR3 protein: CASSLGGTFYGYTF; CDR3 DNA: TGTGCCAGCAGCTTGGGCGGGACATTCTATGGCTACACCTTC
clone size: many; V gene: TRBV2; D gene: TRBD2; J gene: TRBJ2-5; CDR3 protein: CASRTSGGQETQYF; CDR3 DNA: TGTGCCAGCAGGACTAGCGGGGGACAAGAGACCCAGTACTTC
clone size: once; V gene: TRBV7-3; D gene: -; J gene: TRBJ2-5; CDR3 protein: CASSLAPGQGTQYF; CDR3 DNA: TGTGCCAGCAGCTTAGCGCCGGGGCAAGGGACCCAGTACTTC
clone size: -; V gene: TRBV29-1; D gene: -; J gene: TRBJ1-2; CDR3 protein: CSSEEAARSLYGYTF; CDR3 DNA: TGCAGCAGTGAAGAGGCCGCCAGATCCCTTTATGGCTACACCTTC
clone size: -; V gene: TRBV29-1; D gene: -; J gene: TRBJ2-5; CDR3 protein: CSVRAGGKQETQYF; CDR3 DNA: TGCAGCGTTAGGGCAGGGGGGAAACAAGAGACCCAGTACTTC
clone size: -; V gene: TRBV29-1; D gene: TRBD2; J gene: TRBJ2-1; CDR3 protein: CSADGLAGYNEQFF; CDR3 DNA: TGCAGCGCCGACGGACTAGCGGGTTACAATGAGCAGTTCTTC
clone size: -; V gene: TRBV13; D gene: -; J gene: TRBJ1-4; CDR3 protein: CASSLAEGKLFF; CDR3 DNA: TGTGCCAGCAGCTTAGCGGAGGGAAAACTGTTTTTT
clone size: many; V gene: TRBV7-9; D gene: -; J gene: TRBJ2-2; CDR3 protein: CASSSDSYLNTGELFF; CDR3 DNA: TGTGCCAGCAGCTCAGACAGCTACCTAAACACCGGGGAGCTGTTTTTT
clone size: -; V gene: TRBV9; D gene: TRBD1; J gene: TRBJ1-5; CDR3 protein: CASSDGTGGGQPQHF; CDR3 DNA: TGTGCCAGCAGCGATGGGACAGGTGGAGGGCAGCCCCAGCATTTT
clone size: -; V gene: TRBV7-2; D gene: TRBD2; J gene: TRBJ2-1; CDR3 protein: CASSLNGLAGYNEQFF; CDR3 DNA: TGTGCCAGCAGCCTTAATGGACTAGCGGGATACAATGAGCAGTTCTTC